The present entry profiles one T cell receptor (beta chain) with its context. Its matching antigen is unknown. The CDR3 runs 15 residues. The V gene's germline CDR1 is MNHNS and CDR2 SASEGT. V dropped 2 bases and J dropped 1; count of bases not matched to a gene: 1. The entry originates in a study of cytomegalovirus exposure and HLA in healthy donors. PCR was performed using 60 Vbeta and 13 Jbeta primers. In the authors' methods: Around 12 million of some 80 million unique TCR beta chains were shared, per a later count. Generated by immunoSEQ multiplex PCR, the TCRdb table keeps only in-frame clones and is missing some. That table supplies the V and J calls and clone size; D and trimming were determined from the DNA. The data contain about 120,000 clones, 80% of them seen just once; the ten biggest clones take up 2.1%. Notes on the study in general: For most TCR sequences rarity was the rule, although some public TCRs occurred in many donors. A later analysis linked a missense variant in DCLRE1C to the trimming of TCR beta V and J genes. TCR beta sequences reportedly predicted most subjects' HLA-A and HLA-B alleles accurately.

The TCR was taken from a man younger than 45 in good health and CMV-seronegative. Sequencing was done on a sample of PBMCs. The chain combines TRBV6-1 with TRBJ2-3, with 9 bases aligning to TRBD2. This chain's CDR3 is CASSEPSGGTDTQYF. The CDR3 bases are TGTGCCAGCAGTGAACCTAGCGGGGGCACAGATACGCAGTATTTT.